This entry concerns a single T cell receptor (beta chain). Antigen: not known. The data derive from a study of shared clonotypes between healthy human individuals. General study points: Non-shared clonotypes had lower generation probabilities than those shared by all four donors. Sharing across four donors was highest in naive CD4 (roughly 5%) and lowest in memory CD8 (roughly 0.4%).

The CDR3 extends over 18 amino acids. Trimming removed 3 bases at V and 2 bases at J, with 20 bases between. Germline-derived CDR1 and CDR2 are SGHAT and FQNNGV. Profiled with immunoSEQ multiplex PCR; TCRdb holds only in-frame clones, not every one. The repertoire holds around 2.3 million clones, with approximately 96% as singletons. The sample taken for sequencing was naive CD4+ T cells sorted from blood. The subset is: CD45RA+ positively selected. The source of this sequence is a man aged 18 to 29 in good health. The rearrangement joins TRBV11-2 to TRBJ2-1, with a possible D match to TRBD1 (5 bases). The DNA for the CDR3 is TGTGCCAGCAGCTTGGCCTCCCCGGTCGCAGGGCCCTACAATGAGCAGTTCTTC. It codes for CASSLASPVAGPYNEQFF.